This T cell receptor (beta chain) stems from a study of read filtering for tumor transcriptome and immune sequencing. About the study: Transcriptome libraries were built from DNase-treated RNA. IR-seq gave about 3.5 to 10.27 million TCR reads per sample; RNA-seq gave 85 to 1273.

There are a few counts of this clonotype. Its antigen is unidentified. The library was built from roughly 400 ng RNA with molecular barcoded adaptors for alpha/delta and beta/gamma chains. TCRdb re-analysed the reads in MiXCR, keeping a single row per CDR3 protein. The sample has approximately 59,000 distinct CDR3 sequences, around an eighth seen once. Findings and limits, study-wide: IR-seq captured clonotypes deeper and more reliably than RNA-seq.

This CDR3 has 16 amino acids. Germline CDR1 KGHSH, CDR2 LQKENI. V lost 8 bases and J lost 6; bases outside the gene matches: 17. The sequence came from a donor older than 35 with multiple myeloma. The sequencing sample was made of a population of CD138-negative cells sorted from bone marrow. This chain links TRBV18 with TRBJ2-7, with 9 bases that match TRBD1. CDR3 residues: CASTSKRGQGIGEQYF. In DNA form, the CDR3 reads TGTGCCAGCACCTCCAAGCGGGGACAGGGTATTGGCGAGCAGTACTTC.